This is a list of T cell receptor beta chains from one sample in a study of CD8 T cells in ankylosing spondylitis. MiXCR was run by TCRdb on the 5' RACE reads, yielding one entry per CDR3 protein. The top ten hold 7.5% to 9.5% of the sample, which has roughly 280,000 distinct CDR3 sequences, 20% seen once. Sequenced: blood, either unsorted or a sorted T cell fraction (not recorded which). The receptors come from a male donor with ankylosing spondylitis or in good health (not recorded which). Each CDR3 is given with its conserved first and last residue. D genes are given only for firm matches. Rows may omit the clone size; those that give it use once, few, many or a size class.

j_call,v_call,d_call,clone_size,cdr3_aa,cdr3_nt
TRBJ2-3,TRBV20-1,TRBD2,NA,CSAEGTSGVEDTQYF,TGCAGTGCTGAGGGGACTAGCGGGGTAGAGGACACGCAGTATTTT
TRBJ2-1,TRBV14,TRBD2,few,CASSRGLLAGDEQFF,TGTGCCAGCAGCCGGGGGTTACTAGCGGGAGATGAGCAGTTCTTC
TRBJ1-5,TRBV5-5,NA,NA,CASSLNTLDQPQHF,TGTGCCAGCAGCTTGAACACCCTCGATCAGCCCCAGCATTTT
TRBJ2-1,TRBV20-1,TRBD2,NA,CSARDPAGDLYNEQFF,TGCAGTGCTAGAGACCCAGCGGGGGACCTATACAATGAGCAGTTCTTC
TRBJ1-1,TRBV6-1,NA,many,CATVARNTEAFF,TGTGCCACCGTCGCCAGGAACACTGAAGCTTTCTTT
TRBJ2-1,TRBV5-1,TRBD1,NA,CASSREDRGSYNEQFF,TGCGCCAGCAGCCGCGAGGACAGGGGATCCTACAATGAGCAGTTCTTC
TRBJ2-5,TRBV20-1,NA,NA,CSARDIQRETQYF,TGCAGTGCTAGAGATATCCAGAGAGAGACCCAGTACTTC
TRBJ1-1,TRBV4-1,TRBD1,few,CASSSGAGGTEAFF,TGCGCCAGCAGCTCCGGGGCAGGGGGGACTGAAGCTTTCTTT
TRBJ2-4,TRBV5-4,TRBD1,NA,CASSPGKDRAYIQYF,TGTGCCAGCAGCCCCGGGAAGGACAGGGCATACATTCAGTACTTC
TRBJ1-1,TRBV15,NA,many,CATSTSGDTEAFF,TGTGCCACCAGCACCTCAGGGGACACTGAAGCTTTCTTT
TRBJ2-5,TRBV24-1,NA,many,CATSGGRAPRETQYF,TGTGCCACCAGTGGGGGCCGGGCCCCGAGGGAGACCCAGTACTTC
TRBJ2-3,TRBV20-1,NA,NA,CSASPSRDTQYF,TGCAGTGCTAGCCCCTCGAGGGATACGCAGTATTTT
TRBJ1-1,TRBV7-3,NA,NA,CASSLDSSLTEAFF,TGTGCCAGCAGCTTAGACAGTAGCCTCACTGAAGCTTTCTTT
TRBJ2-5,TRBV24-1,NA,NA,CTTSDFGKTQYF,TGTACCACCAGTGATTTCGGAAAGACCCAGTACTTC
TRBJ1-1,TRBV15,NA,NA,CATSKPKGNTEAFF,TGTGCCACCAGCAAACCAAAGGGAAACACTGAAGCTTTCTTT
TRBJ2-1,TRBV20-1,NA,few,CSASSPGNNEQFF,TGCAGTGCTAGCTCCCCCGGGAACAATGAGCAGTTCTTC
TRBJ2-1,TRBV28,TRBD2,NA,CASTTSGRAYNEQFF,TGTGCCAGCACCACAAGCGGGAGGGCCTACAATGAGCAGTTCTTC
TRBJ1-5,TRBV12-3/TRBV12-4,TRBD1,NA,CAIRQGSGNQPQHF,TGTGCCATTAGACAGGGATCCGGCAATCAGCCCCAGCATTTT
TRBJ1-2,TRBV18,TRBD1,NA,CASSRNRGDYGYTF,TGTGCCAGCTCACGCAACAGGGGAGACTATGGCTACACCTTC
TRBJ1-2,TRBV15,NA,many,CATRSRNTDHTDYGYTF,TGTGCCACCAGGTCCCGGAACACAGACCATACCGACTATGGCTACACCTTC
TRBJ1-2,TRBV3-1,NA,few,CASSPLGTAGYTF,TGTGCCAGCAGTCCACTCGGAACCGCTGGCTACACCTTC
TRBJ1-2,TRBV6-5,TRBD1,many,CASSSDRRDGYTF,TGTGCCAGCAGTTCGGACAGGCGGGATGGCTACACCTTC
TRBJ2-3,TRBV5-1,NA,NA,CPSSLVTADTDTQYF,TGCCCCAGCAGCTTGGTCACGGCCGATACAGATACGCAGTATTTT
TRBJ2-2,TRBV5-1,TRBD2,NA,CASSLAGGPRRELFF,TGCGCCAGCAGCTTGGCGGGAGGGCCCCGCCGGGAGCTGTTTTTT
TRBJ2-3,TRBV20-1,NA,NA,CSARTDSTDTQYF,TGCAGTGCTAGGACAGATAGCACAGATACGCAGTATTTT